The 15 T cell receptor beta chains below were found in one sample sequenced in a study of blood T cell repertoires in COVID-19. Here immunoSEQ multiplex PCR was the method, and the copy in TCRdb shows in-frame clones only, minus some. The sample has 200,000 to 250,000 clones, 75% to 90% seen once. Sequencing was done on a sample of peripheral blood. These receptors were obtained from a woman aged 25 to 39 who had recovered from COVID-19.

A single count supports this clone. The genes are TRBV29-1 and TRBJ2-7; 10 nucleotides align to TRBD2. Germline V gives CDR1 SQVTM, CDR2 ANQGSEA. V lost 6 bases to trimming and J lost 2 bases; unmatched junction nucleotides: 7. This CDR3 spans 14 amino acids. DNA of the CDR3: TGCAGCGTGATTGGACTAGCGGATACCTACGAGCAGTACTTC. Translation gives CSVIGLADTYEQYF.

This rearrangement joins TRBV19 to TRBJ2-3, with 10 bases fitting TRBD2. This CDR3 comprises 16 residues. Germline-derived CDR1 and CDR2 are LNHDA and SQIVND (reference sequence). Losses at the gene ends were 2 bases for V and 0 bases for J; bases not matched to a gene: 2. The CDR3 bases are TGTGCCAGTAGTATAACTAGCGGGGCTAGCACAGATACGCAGTATTTT. The encoded protein is CASSITSGASTDTQYF.

This clone was observed once. The chain links TRBV7-3 to TRBJ1-3; D uncertain. The CDR3 spans 14 residues. CDR1 is SGHTA and CDR2 is FQGTGA in the germline V gene. Trimming left V 4 bases short and J 1 base short, with 8 bases between. CDR3: CASSSQASGNTIYF. CDR3 nucleotides: TGTGCCAGCAGCTCTCAGGCTTCTGGAAACACCATATATTTT.

This CDR3 is CASSSKGGDRPYEQYF. The CDR3 DNA sequence: TGTGCCAGCAGCTCGAAGGGTGGGGACAGACCGTACGAGCAGTACTTC. This chain joins TRBV7-3 and TRBJ2-7, with TRBD1 matching over 7 bases. Trimming took 4 bases from V and 4 from J; bases not matched to a gene: 13. This CDR3 spans 16 amino acids. Germline CDR1 is SGHTA and CDR2 is FQGTGA.

This clone has more than one count but fewer than ten. The chain is built from TRBV5-5 and TRBJ1-5, with D tentatively TRBD1 (5 bases). Germline V gene data show CDR1 as SGHKS and CDR2 as YYEKEE (reference sequence). V shed 7 bases and J shed 0 bases, with 17 bases lying between them. The CDR3 sequence is 16 residues long. The CDR3 nucleotides read TGTGCCAGCTCGGGGGACTCTCTCTATAGCAATCAGCCCCAGCATTTT. Translating gives CASSGDSLYSNQPQHF.

The chain couples TRBV4-1 to TRBJ2-3; 10 bases align to TRBD2. The germline gives CDR1 MGHRA, CDR2 YSYEKL. This CDR3 is 16 amino acids long. The junction had 7 bases not matched to a gene; V was cut back by 1 base and J by 6 bases. The CDR3: CASSQVIAGGLDTQYF. The CDR3 coding sequence is TGCGCCAGCAGCCAAGTAATAGCGGGGGGATTGGATACGCAGTATTTT.

This chain links TRBV5-1 with TRBJ1-3; 9 bases are a match to TRBD1. The CDR3 has 14 residues. Germline V gene lookup returns CDR1 SGHRS and CDR2 YFSETQ. Trimming removed 4 bases from V and 5 bases from J; junction bases left unmatched: 4. This chain's CDR3 is CASSATGGRNTIYF. Written as DNA, the CDR3 is TGCGCCAGCAGCGCAACAGGGGGCAGAAACACCATATATTTT.

The chain couples TRBV2 to TRBJ2-5; TRBD1 matches at 7 bases. V gave up 8 bases and J gave up 2 bases; unmatched junction bases: 11. The CDR3 has 15 residues. Germline-derived CDR1 and CDR2 are SNHLY and FYNNEI. The chain's CDR3 is CASLPRGRGQETQYF. The CDR3 coding sequence is TGTGCCAGCCTCCCAAGGGGGCGAGGACAAGAGACCCAGTACTTC.

V is TRBV5-1 and J is TRBJ2-3; 12 bases line up with TRBD2. The trim removed 0 bases at V and 2 bases at J, leaving 4 bases unmatched. The CDR3 is 17 residues long. The germline V gene has CDR1 SGHRS and CDR2 YFSETQ. CDR3 coding DNA: TGCGCCAGCAGCTTGGTCACTAGCGGGGGGTACACAGATACGCAGTATTTT. Its translation is CASSLVTSGGYTDTQYF. Supplemented by reference TRBV5-1 and TRBJ2-3, the full variable domain reads KAGVTQTPRYLIKTRGQQVTLSCSPISGHRSVSWYQQTPGQGLQFLFEYFSETQRNKGNFPGRFSGRQFSNSRSEMNVSTLELGDSALYLCASSLVTSGGYTDTQYFGPGTRLTVL.

The chain employs TRBV7-7 and TRBJ2-5, with 7 positions matching TRBD2. Germline trimming cut 6 bases from V and 5 bases from J; bases unmatched to any gene: 6. CDR1 SSHAT and CDR2 FNYEAQ come from the germline V gene (reference sequence). The CDR3 is 13 residues long. CDR3 bases: TGTGCCAGCAGTTTGGTGGGAGGGGAGACCCAGTACTTC. It codes for CASSLVGGETQYF.

This chain connects TRBV9 to TRBJ1-5; a possible D gene is TRBD1 (5 bases). This CDR3 spans 14 amino acids. Trimming removed 0 bases at V and 7 bases at J, with 11 bases between. Germline loops: CDR1 SGDLS, CDR2 YYNGEE. The CDR3 is CASSVVWGVQPQHF. CDR3 nucleotide sequence: TGTGCCAGCAGCGTAGTGTGGGGGGTGCAGCCCCAGCATTTT. Variable domain in full (rest from reference TRBV9 and TRBJ1-5): DSGVTQTPKHLITATGQRVTLRCSPRSGDLSVYWYQQSLDQGLQFLIQYYNGEERAKGNILERFSAQQFPDLHSELNLSSLELGDSALYFCASSVVWGVQPQHFGDGTRLSIL.

This chain connects TRBV9 to TRBJ1-6, with D unclear. The germline CDR1 and CDR2 sequences are SGDLS and YYNGEE. The CDR3 is made up of 13 amino acids. V lost 1 base and J 9 bases, leaving 8 bases between the germline ends. CDR3: CASSVNELSPLHF. Here the CDR3 DNA reads TGTGCCAGCAGCGTAAACGAGCTTTCACCCCTCCACTTT. Full variable domain (rest looked up from reference TRBV9 and TRBJ1-6): DSGVTQTPKHLITATGQRVTLRCSPRSGDLSVYWYQQSLDQGLQFLIQYYNGEERAKGNILERFSAQQFPDLHSELNLSSLELGDSALYFCASSVNELSPLHFGNGTRLTVT.

The CDR3 nucleotides are TGTGCCAGCAGCCCCGGGAATTACGAGCAGTACTTC. Translation: CASSPGNYEQYF. The V gene is TRBV12-3 or TRBV12-4, the J gene TRBJ2-7; tentatively, D is TRBD2 (5 bases). The CDR3 extends over 12 amino acids. Between the trimmed V and J ends, which lost 6 bases and 4 bases, there was a span of 10 bases.

This rearrangement joins TRBV29-1 to TRBJ2-2, with D tentatively TRBD1 (5 bases). Looked up from germline, CDR1 is SQVTM and CDR2 is ANQGSEA. The V gene lost 5 bases and the J gene lost 1 base, with 8 bases spanning the gap. This CDR3 region has 13 residues. The DNA for the CDR3 is TGCAGCGTTATCAGGGAGAACACCGGGGAGCTGTTTTTT. Residues: CSVIRENTGELFF.

The chain recombines TRBV7-3 with TRBJ1-1; tentative D call: TRBD1 (5 bases). The CDR3 consists of 13 residues. Germline values: CDR1 SGHTA, CDR2 FQGTGA. V lost 1 base and J lost 7, with 10 bases in between. CDR3 loop: CASSLMGLFEAFF. In nucleotides, the CDR3 is TGTGCCAGCAGCTTAATGGGACTTTTTGAAGCTTTCTTT.